One and the same sample provided the 19 T cell receptor beta chains below, sequenced in a study of T cell clonality in common variable immunodeficiency. Overall study findings and caveats: In common variable immunodeficiency, TCR beta chains reportedly carried fewer deletions and N-nucleotide insertions.

Sequencing was performed with immunoSEQ multiplex PCR; in TCRdb, only in-frame clones are kept and a portion is missing. The sample holds 15,000 to 20,000 clones, and no clone turns up only once. The antigens of these receptors remain unknown. Material: peripheral blood mononuclear cells. The receptors were gathered from a human donor with common variable immunodeficiency.

This clone was picked up a small number of times. The read ends 3 residues before the CDR3 terminus; that terminus is restored from the germline J gene. V and J are TRBV5-1 and TRBJ1-4; 7 bases align to TRBD1. The CDR3 has 15 amino acids. Looked up from germline, CDR1 is SGHRS and CDR2 is YFSETQ. Trimming cost V 2 bases and J 3 bases; bases outside gene matches: 4. CDR3 residues: CASSFGGQSNEKLFF. The part of the CDR3 DNA that was read is TGCGCCAGCAGCTTCGGGGGACAGTCTAATGAAAAA.

This clone showed up many times. Read data end 3 residues before the CDR3 end; the end is taken from the germline J gene. The chain links TRBV5-4 to TRBJ2-1; 8 bases line up with TRBD2. The CDR3 is made up of 14 amino acids. Germline values: CDR1 SGHNT, CDR2 YYREEE (reference sequence). Trimming took 3 bases from V and 7 from J; bases not matched to a gene: 6. The CDR3 spells CASSSPGTRNEQFF. CDR3 bases read: TGTGCCAGCAGCTCTCCCGGGACTAGGAATGAG.

Details on this clone: The read ends 3 residues shy of where the CDR3 ends; the end is completed using the germline J gene. The chain recombines TRBV7-2 with TRBJ1-1; 10 positions match TRBD1. This CDR3 is 17 amino acids long. With 0 bases clipped from V and 1 base from J, the junction kept 5 bases outside the gene matches. The germline V gene has CDR1 SGHTA and CDR2 FQGNSA. The sequenced CDR3 bases are TGTGCCAGCAGCTTAGCGGGACAGGGGCTTACGAACACTGAA. It codes for CASSLAGQGLTNTE. The whole CDR3 protein is CASSLAGQGLTNTEAFF.

This clone was detected a few times. The read comes to an end 3 residues before the CDR3 does, leaving the germline J gene to fill in the end. The chain recombines TRBV7-2 with TRBJ1-5; tentative D call: TRBD1 (5 bases). The V end was cut by 1 base, the J end by 5 bases, with 12 bases between. This CDR3 region has 15 residues. Germline V gene lookup returns CDR1 SGHTA and CDR2 FQGNSA. CDR3 DNA (partial): TGTGCCAGCAGCTTAGGATGGACAACCGATCAGCCC. This encodes CASSLGWTTDQP. The CDR3 in its entirety is CASSLGWTTDQPQHF.

Remarks on this clone: Read data end 3 residues before the CDR3 end; the end is taken from the germline J gene. The rearrangement joins TRBV29-1 to TRBJ2-7; D possibly corresponds to TRBD2 (6 bases). Germline-derived CDR1 and CDR2 are SQVTM and ANQGSEA. The V end was cut by 5 bases, the J end by 4 bases, with 12 bases between. The length of the CDR3 is 12 residues. The CDR3 loop reads CSVYGTDYEQYF. CDR3 DNA (partial): TGCAGCGTTTACGGGACTGATTACGAG.

This clone was recorded many times. The read comes to an end 3 residues before the CDR3 does, leaving the germline J gene to fill in the end. The chain carries TRBV27 and TRBJ2-1; 9 bases are shared with TRBD2. J was trimmed by 9 bases and V by 11 bases; bases with no gene match: 17. Germline CDR1 and CDR2: MNHEY and SMNVEV (reference sequence). This CDR3 region has 15 residues. The CDR3 loop is CAVKGAGGPGGEQFF. The sequenced CDR3 bases are TGTGCCGTCAAGGGTGCGGGAGGGCCCGGGGGTGAG.

This clone has only a few counts. The read stops 3 residues short of the end of the CDR3; the missing end is completed from the germline J gene. The chain has TRBV19 and TRBJ2-7, with TRBD2 identical over 8 bases. Germline-derived CDR1 and CDR2 are LNHDA and SQIVND (reference sequence). V shed 5 bases, J shed 0 bases, and the junction held 6 bases outside the gene matches. CDR3 length equals 15 residues. Partial CDR3 DNA: TGTGCCAGTAGTGTGACTAGCGCGAGCTCCTACGAG. As protein: CASSVTSASSYE. The CDR3 in full is CASSVTSASSYEQYF.

This clone has only a few counts. The sequenced fragment ends 3 residues before the CDR3 boundary, so the rest is inferred from the germline J gene. This chain links TRBV20-1 with TRBJ2-3; D gene uncertain. The CDR3 has 11 residues. The germline V gene encodes CDR1 DFQATT and CDR2 SNEGSKA (reference sequence). The sequenced CDR3 bases are TGCAGTGTCAAGAGAGCCATATCG. Translating it yields CSVKRAIS. The entire CDR3 protein reads CSVKRAISQYF.

The sample holds many counts of this clone. From the germline J gene comes the end of the CDR3, since the read stops 3 residues before it. The V call is TRBV5-5, the J call TRBJ1-1; D uncertain. This CDR3 comprises 14 residues. Germline loops: CDR1 SGHKS, CDR2 YYEKEE (reference sequence). Trimming shortened V by 1 base and J by 4 bases, and 11 bases separated the two germline ends. CDR3 amino acids: CASSLYIEGTEAFF. The CDR3 DNA, read in part, is TGTGCCAGCAGCTTGTATATCGAGGGCACTGAA.

As for this clone: The read falls 3 residues short of the CDR3 end, and the missing part is taken from the germline J gene. The chain combines TRBV30 with TRBJ2-3; tentatively, D is TRBD2 (6 bases). Germline CDR1 is GTSNPN and CDR2 is SVGIG (reference sequence). This CDR3 region has 14 residues. V was shortened by 4 bases and J by 0 bases, with 11 bases between the two germline ends. The CDR3 is CAWTPGLSTDTQYF. CDR3 DNA, as far as it was read: TGTGCCTGGACCCCGGGACTGAGCACAGATACG.

This clone was seen many times. The CDR3 goes on 3 residues after the read ends, and that part is filled in from the germline J gene. The J gene is TRBJ1-5, the V gene TRBV30; maybe TRBD1 (5 bases). Germline lookup yields CDR1 GTSNPN and CDR2 SVGIG (reference sequence). The CDR3 is made up of 13 amino acids. The V end was cut by 2 bases, the J end by 5 bases, with 10 bases between. CDR3 DNA, as far as it was read: TGTGCCTGGAGTATGGACAACTATCAGCCC. This codes for CAWSMDNYQP. In full, the CDR3 reads CAWSMDNYQPQHF.

For this clone: Read coverage stops 3 residues before the CDR3 terminus; the germline J gene supplies the remainder. This rearrangement joins TRBV29-1 to TRBJ2-7; D is possibly TRBD2 (6 bases). Germline V gene sequence: CDR1 SQVTM, CDR2 ANQGSEA. This CDR3 has 13 residues. V lost 7 bases to trimming and J lost 0 bases, with 13 bases between them. CDR3 loop: CSGLGGRSYEQYF. CDR3 DNA, as far as it was read: TGCAGCGGCCTCGGGGGTCGCTCCTACGAG.

This clone was detected only a few times. CDR3 in amino acids: CASSEGTAGGTDTQYF. The DNA read from the CDR3 is TGTGCCAGCAGTGAAGGTACAGCGGGGGGCACAGATACG. V gene TRBV2 combines with J gene TRBJ2-3; 8 bases map to TRBD2. The read halts 3 residues ahead of the CDR3 end, with the missing end drawn from the germline J gene. J gave up 1 base and V 1 base, and 4 bases lay outside the gene matches. The CDR3 totals 16 residues. CDR1 is SNHLY, CDR2 FYNNEI, per germline.

This clone was counted many times. The read ends 3 residues shy of where the CDR3 ends; the end is completed using the germline J gene. The chain is built from TRBV5-1 and TRBJ2-1, with D perhaps matching TRBD2 (5 bases). V shed 1 base and J shed 4 bases, with 9 bases lying between them. Looked up from germline, CDR1 is SGHRS and CDR2 is YFSETQ. CDR3 size: 14 residues. The part of the CDR3 DNA that was read is TGCGCCAGCAGCTTGCAACTAGGGTACAATGAG. Amino acids: CASSLQLGYNE. The complete CDR3 reads CASSLQLGYNEQFF. The full variable domain, in which reference TRBV5-1 and TRBJ2-1 provide the parts outside the CDR3, is KAGVTQTPRYLIKTRGQQVTLSCSPISGHRSVSWYQQTPGQGLQFLFEYFSETQRNKGNFPGRFSGRQFSNSRSEMNVSTLELGDSALYLCASSLQLGYNEQFFGPGTRLTVL.

This clone appeared many times. The read stops 3 residues short of the end of the CDR3; the missing end is completed from the germline J gene. This chain uses TRBV5-1 with TRBJ1-1; D gene unclear. The germline V gene has CDR1 SGHRS and CDR2 YFSETQ. This CDR3 is built from 15 residues. Trimming removed 0 bases at V and 7 bases at J, with 16 bases between. CDR3 amino acids: CASSLDSPTRGEAFF. The covered CDR3 bases are TGCGCCAGCAGCTTGGACAGCCCGACCCGAGGTGAA. Based on the CDR3 plus reference TRBV5-1 and TRBJ1-1, the full variable domain is KAGVTQTPRYLIKTRGQQVTLSCSPISGHRSVSWYQQTPGQGLQFLFEYFSETQRNKGNFPGRFSGRQFSNSRSEMNVSTLELGDSALYLCASSLDSPTRGEAFFGQGTRLTVV.

At least ten counts were recorded for this clone. The observed sequence ends 3 residues before the CDR3 terminus, with the missing tail filled in from the germline J gene. This rearrangement joins TRBV2 to TRBJ2-5, with 12 positions matching TRBD2. This CDR3 contains 15 residues. The ends lost 4 bases at V and 5 bases at J; junction bases unmatched: 5. In germline, CDR1 is SNHLY, CDR2 FYNNEI. This CDR3 is CASSVGGTSGETQYF. The covered CDR3 bases are TGTGCCAGCAGTGTAGGGGGGACTAGCGGGGAGACC.

There are many counts of this clone. Read coverage stops 3 residues before the CDR3 terminus; the germline J gene supplies the remainder. The gene calls are TRBV10-3 and TRBJ1-1, with 8 positions matching TRBD1. The CDR3 spans 17 residues. The germline V gene encodes CDR1 ENHRY and CDR2 SYGVKD. Losses at the gene ends were 5 bases for V and 0 bases for J; bases not matched to a gene: 11. The sequenced part of the CDR3 DNA is TGTGCCATCAGTAGGGTATCAGGGGGCGACATGAACACTGAA. It specifies CAISRVSGGDMNTE. The whole CDR3 protein is CAISRVSGGDMNTEAFF.

This clone was counted a few times. CDR3 sequence: CASSGRGVGGPSNQPQHF. The CDR3 bases that were read are TGTGCCAGCAGCGGCCGGGGGGTCGGAGGACCTAGCAATCAGCCC. This chain joins TRBV7-8 and TRBJ1-5; D may be TRBD1 (5 bases). Read sequence stops 3 residues before the CDR3 end, and the germline J gene provides the missing end. There are 18 residues in the CDR3. Germline V gene data show CDR1 as SGHVS and CDR2 as FQNEAQ. The V gene lost 5 bases and the J gene lost 0 bases, with 20 bases spanning the gap.

This clone was seen only a few times. CDR3 DNA (partial): TGTGCCAGCAGCTTACCGGGACAGGGGTTCGAGACC. Protein product: CASSLPGQGFET. The CDR3 in full is CASSLPGQGFETQYF. The chain is built from TRBV7-7 and TRBJ2-5; TRBD1 agrees at 10 bases. The observed sequence ends 3 residues before the CDR3 terminus, with the missing tail filled in from the germline J gene. The CDR3 is made up of 15 amino acids. Unmatched junction bases numbered 5, after V lost 2 bases and J lost 5 bases. Germline V CDR1 and CDR2: SSHAT, FNYEAQ (reference sequence).